Below, 25 T cell receptor beta chains from the same sample are listed, as sequenced in a study of T cell repertoires in ileal Crohn's disease. TCRdb's table, derived via immunoSEQ multiplex PCR, lists solely in-frame clones and lacks some. This sample has approximately 12,000 clones, with roughly 78% found just once. Time point: neoterminal ileum biopsy at postoperative endoscopy, about 6 months after surgery. Specimen: ileal tissue. Every receptor here comes from an adult with Crohn's disease.

This clone has a handful of counts. At one end, the junction sequence differs from germline, possibly due to a read error. This chain uses TRBV14 with TRBJ1-4, with D perhaps matching TRBD1 (6 bases). CDR1 and CDR2 (germline): SGHDN, FVKESK. The CDR3 has 14 residues. CDR3 protein: CASSQNRVSEKLFF. The CDR3 region has the DNA TGCGCCAGCAGCCAGAACAGGGTTAGCGAAAAACTGTTTTTT.

The V call is TRBV15, the J call TRBJ2-2; 9 positions agree with TRBD1. V lost 6 bases to trimming and J lost 4 bases; unmatched junction nucleotides: 6. The CDR3 runs to 15 residues. Germline loops: CDR1 LNHNV, CDR2 YYDKDF (reference sequence). The CDR3 nucleotides read TGTGCCACCAGTCGCGAACAGGGGGCCACCGGGGAGCTGTTTTTT. It is translated as CATSREQGATGELFF.

The chain is built from TRBV5-4 and TRBJ2-5; 10 nucleotides agree with TRBD2. The CDR3 has 16 amino acids. From germline, CDR1 is SGHNT and CDR2 YYREEE (reference sequence). The trim removed 4 bases at V and 5 bases at J, leaving 11 bases unmatched. CDR3 amino acids: CASSPELAGLGETQYF. CDR3 nucleotides: TGTGCCAGCAGCCCGGAACTAGCGGGGCTAGGGGAGACCCAGTACTTC. Together with reference TRBV5-4 and TRBJ2-5, the CDR3 gives the full variable domain: ETGVTQSPTHLIKTRGQQVTLRCSSQSGHNTVSWYQQALGQGPQFIFQYYREEENGRGNFPPRFSGLQFPNYSSELNVNALELDDSALYLCASSPELAGLGETQYFGPGTRLLVL.

CDR3 in amino acids: CASSLGSGYSYEQYF. The DNA of the CDR3 is TGCGCCAGCAGCTTGGGTAGCGGTTACTCCTACGAGCAGTACTTC. This chain uses TRBV5-1 with TRBJ2-7; possible D gene TRBD2, 6 bases. CDR3 length: 15 amino acids. CDR1 and CDR2 (germline): SGHRS, YFSETQ. Trimming pared 0 bases from V and 0 bases from J, leaving 10 bases between.

The CDR3 nucleotides are TGTGCCAGCAGCTTAGCCGAGACACGTAACTATGGCTACACCTTC. Translated, it gives CASSLAETRNYGYTF. This chain uses TRBV7-9 with TRBJ1-2, with unresolved D. Germline V gene lookup returns CDR1 SEHNR and CDR2 FQNEAQ (reference sequence). CDR3 length: 15 amino acids. With 0 bases removed from V and 1 base from J, the gap between germline ends came to 9 bases.

This chain links TRBV29-1 with TRBJ2-2, with D perhaps TRBD1 (5 bases). V was pared by 3 bases and J by 4 bases, with 9 bases between. The CDR3 spans 13 residues. Germline V lookup: CDR1 SQVTM, CDR2 ANQGSEA. In DNA form, the CDR3 reads TGCAGCGTTGAGTCAGGGCTCACCGGGGAGCTGTTTTTT. It specifies CSVESGLTGELFF.

The genes are TRBV30 and TRBJ2-7; a weak D match, TRBD1 (5 bases). The CDR3 is 15 residues long. Per the germline V gene, CDR1 is GTSNPN and CDR2 is SVGIG (reference sequence). Between the trimmed V and J ends, which lost 4 bases and 2 bases, there was a span of 18 bases. As DNA, the CDR3 is TGTGCCTGGACCCCTTATGACAGAAAACCCTACGAGCAGTACTTC. It yields the protein CAWTPYDRKPYEQYF.

CDR3 region: CASSYRRLKDWNTEAFF. CDR3 DNA: TGTGCCAGCAGTTACAGACGGCTAAAGGATTGGAACACTGAAGCTTTCTTT. This rearrangement joins TRBV2 to TRBJ1-1; no clear D. Between the trimmed V and J ends, which lost 5 bases and 1 base, there was a span of 20 bases. The germline V gene has CDR1 SNHLY and CDR2 FYNNEI. The CDR3 consists of 17 residues.

This chain uses TRBV18 with TRBJ2-5, with D unresolved. The CDR3 is made up of 13 amino acids. Germline V lookup: CDR1 KGHSH, CDR2 LQKENI. V was pared by 2 bases and J by 4 bases, with 8 bases between. In DNA, the CDR3 is TGTGCCAGCTCACCAAGCCAACGAGAGACCCAGTACTTC. This gives the protein CASSPSQRETQYF.

The chain has TRBV18 and TRBJ2-7, with 11 positions matching TRBD2. The J segment lost 6 bases and the V segment lost 5 bases, leaving 3 bases of the junction unmatched. CDR1 KGHSH and CDR2 LQKENI come from the germline V gene. The CDR3 extends over 13 amino acids. DNA for the CDR3: TGTGCCAGCTCATCCGGACTAGCGGGCGAGCAGTACTTC. This encodes CASSSGLAGEQYF.

The sample holds a few counts of this clone. V and J are TRBV7-9 and TRBJ1-1; no clear D gene. V was cut by 3 bases and J by 0 bases, with 11 bases left in between. CDR1 SEHNR and CDR2 FQNEAQ come from the germline V gene (reference sequence). The CDR3 runs to 15 residues. CDR3 amino acids: CASSFARSVNTEAFF. The CDR3 DNA is TGTGCCAGCAGCTTTGCTCGGAGCGTGAACACTGAAGCTTTCTTT.

CDR3 nucleotide sequence: TGCAGCGTTGTTTGGGGGGTCTACGAGCAGTACTTC. Its protein is CSVVWGVYEQYF. This chain connects TRBV29-1 to TRBJ2-7; perhaps TRBD2 as D (6 bases). CDR1 SQVTM and CDR2 ANQGSEA come from the germline V gene. V lost 4 bases and J 3 bases, leaving 10 bases between the germline ends. The CDR3 spans 12 residues.

The chain has TRBV5-4 and TRBJ1-3; no clear D. Germline values: CDR1 SGHNT, CDR2 YYREEE (reference sequence). Trimming took 2 bases from V and 3 from J, leaving 3 bases between them. The length of the CDR3 is 12 residues. In DNA, the CDR3 is TGTGCCAGCAGCTTATATGGAAACACCATATATTTT. Amino acids: CASSLYGNTIYF.

This rearrangement joins TRBV5-6 to TRBJ1-3; D perhaps matches TRBD1 (5 bases). The CDR3 is made up of 14 amino acids. CDR1 and CDR2 (germline): SGHDT, YYEEEE. V lost 2 bases and J 2 bases, leaving 8 bases between the germline ends. CDR3 sequence (DNA): TGTGCCAGCAGCTTACGGGGGGCTGGAAACACCATATATTTT. This sequence encodes CASSLRGAGNTIYF.

Written as DNA, the CDR3 is TGCGCCAGCAGCTTGGTAGCGGGGGGACCCTACAATGAGCAGTTCTTC. Translation: CASSLVAGGPYNEQFF. The gene calls are TRBV5-1 and TRBJ2-1, with TRBD2 identical over 10 bases. The CDR3 runs 16 residues. From germline, CDR1 is SGHRS and CDR2 YFSETQ. V was pared by 0 bases and J by 2 bases, with 2 bases of the junction left unmatched.

The genes are TRBV4-2 and TRBJ2-5, with 9 nucleotides matching TRBD1. The CDR3 is 18 residues long. With 4 bases clipped from V and 4 bases from J, the junction kept 16 bases outside the gene matches. The germline V gene encodes CDR1 LGHNA and CDR2 YNFKEQ. CDR3 coding DNA: TGTGCCAGCAGCCCCGCCCGGACCCTACAGGGGGCCCCAGAGACCCAGTACTTC. Amino acids: CASSPARTLQGAPETQYF.

V and J are TRBV7-2 and TRBJ2-7; maybe TRBD2 (6 bases). V was cut by 3 bases and J by 0 bases, with 21 bases left in between. The V gene's germline CDR1 is SGHTA and CDR2 FQGNSA. The CDR3 sequence is 18 residues long. For the CDR3, the DNA is TGTGCCAGCAGCTTCGCCGGGGAGAGCGGGTCATACTCCTACGAGCAGTACTTC. Protein: CASSFAGESGSYSYEQYF.

The V gene is TRBV5-3, the J gene TRBJ2-2; TRBD2 is a possible D gene (6 bases). TRBV5-3 is recorded as an ORF, its role being uncertain. The CDR3 is made up of 16 amino acids. V was cut by 4 bases and J by 5 bases, with 18 bases left in between. The CDR3: CARSPHGGYLTGELFF. CDR3 DNA sequence: TGTGCCAGAAGCCCGCATGGAGGGTACCTAACCGGGGAGCTGTTTTTT.

There are a few counts of this clone. The rearrangement links TRBV7-8 to TRBJ1-2; D unclear. Germline assignment: CDR1 SGHVS and CDR2 FQNEAQ. Trimming removed 9 bases at V and 4 bases at J, with 15 bases between. The CDR3 is 13 amino acids. CDR3 nucleotides: TGTGCCAGTAGAGCCGAATCCGGCTATGGCTACACCTTC. Amino acid sequence: CASRAESGYGYTF.

The table lists this clone with a few counts. The chain carries TRBV6-1 and TRBJ1-4; tentatively, D is TRBD1 (6 bases). V lost 7 bases, J lost 0 bases, and 9 bases lay in between. This CDR3 contains 14 residues. Germline loops: CDR1 MNHNS, CDR2 SASEGT. CDR3 in amino acids: CASTGQSTNEKLFF. The CDR3 region has the DNA TGTGCCAGCACGGGACAATCAACTAATGAAAAACTGTTTTTT.

The rearrangement links TRBV23-1 to TRBJ2-5; D is perhaps TRBD1 (5 bases). TRBV23-1 carries the ORF label, with uncertain function. Trimming shortened V by 7 bases and J by 1 base, and 22 bases separated the two germline ends. The CDR3 is made up of 17 amino acids. The CDR3 region is CASTRPQGHRLQETQYF. In nucleotides, the CDR3 is TGCGCCAGCACCCGACCCCAGGGCCACAGACTCCAAGAGACCCAGTACTTC.

The V call is TRBV18, the J call TRBJ1-1; D call uncertain. Germline CDR1 is KGHSH and CDR2 is LQKENI. The CDR3 consists of 13 residues. The ends were cut back, 6 bases at V and 1 base at J, with 9 bases in the middle. The CDR3 sequence is CASSSLPNTEAFF. The CDR3 DNA is TGTGCCAGCTCCTCCCTACCGAACACTGAAGCTTTCTTT.

The J gene is TRBJ2-5, the V gene TRBV2, with 8 bases aligning to TRBD2. CDR3 length: 15 amino acids. The germline CDR1 and CDR2 sequences are SNHLY and FYNNEI. Germline trimming cut 4 bases from V and 2 bases from J; bases unmatched to any gene: 6. The CDR3 here is CASSARSGSQETQYF. CDR3 nucleotide sequence: TGTGCCAGCAGTGCTCGAAGCGGGAGTCAAGAGACCCAGTACTTC.

V usage is TRBV29-1 and J usage is TRBJ1-3; the match to TRBD1 covers 7 bases. Germline loops: CDR1 SQVTM, CDR2 ANQGSEA. The length of the CDR3 is 13 residues. V was pared by 6 bases and J by 0 bases, with 2 bases of the junction left unmatched. In DNA form, the CDR3 reads TGCAGCGTACAGGGGAACTCTGGAAACACCATATATTTT. It codes for CSVQGNSGNTIYF.

The chain carries TRBV19 and TRBJ1-2; D uncertain. Trimming left V 3 bases short and J 3 bases short, with 8 bases between. The germline V gene encodes CDR1 LNHDA and CDR2 SQIVND (reference sequence). The CDR3 spans 13 residues. CDR3 in DNA: TGTGCCAGTAGTATGTTATCCTACTATGGCTACACCTTC. Translating gives CASSMLSYYGYTF. The whole variable domain, remainder taken from reference TRBV19 and TRBJ1-2, is DGGITQSPKYLFRKEGQNVTLSCEQNLNHDAMYWYRQDPGQGLRLIYYSQIVNDFQKGDIAEGYSVSREKKESFPLTVTSAQKNPTAFYLCASSMLSYYGYTFGSGTRLTVV.